These 18 T cell receptor beta chains were sequenced from one sample in a study of regulatory dendritic cells for organ transplantation. Measured with immunoSEQ multiplex PCR; TCRdb has only the in-frame clones, and not every one. Of 25,000 to 30,000 clones listed, about three quarters are singletons. The sequencing sample was made of memory CD4+ T cells from blood. Stated subset: CD45RO+ memory T cells. These receptors were obtained from a human donor in good health.

This chain links TRBV5-6 with TRBJ2-3, with 10 bases fitting TRBD2. The CDR3 runs 16 residues. Germline CDR1 and CDR2: SGHDT and YYEEEE. J lost 0 bases, V lost 4 bases, and 5 bases had no gene match. CDR3 sequence: CASSRTSGSSTDTQYF. Written as DNA, the CDR3 is TGTGCCAGCAGCAGGACTAGCGGCTCTAGCACAGATACGCAGTATTTT. The variable domain in full, completed from reference TRBV5-6 and TRBJ2-3, reads DAGVTQSPTHLIKTRGQQVTLRCSPKSGHDTVSWYQQALGQGPQFIFQYYEEEERQRGNFPDRFSGHQFPNYSSELNVNALLLGDSALYLCASSRTSGSSTDTQYFGPGTRLTVL.

The rearrangement uses TRBV2 and TRBJ2-7, with D possibly TRBD1 on 6 matching bases. The CDR3 consists of 13 residues. Germline CDR1 and CDR2: SNHLY and FYNNEI. V lost 3 bases, J lost 4 bases, and 10 bases lay in between. This CDR3 reads CASSEGHEYEQYF. CDR3 DNA: TGTGCCAGCAGTGAGGGACACGAATACGAGCAGTACTTC. The whole variable domain, remainder taken from reference TRBV2 and TRBJ2-7, is EPEVTQTPSHQVTQMGQEVILRCVPISNHLYFYWYRQILGQKVEFLVSFYNNEISEKSEIFDDQFSVERPDGSNFTLKIRSTKLEDSAMYFCASSEGHEYEQYFGPGTRLTVT.

The chain combines TRBV7-9 with TRBJ2-5; 7 positions agree with TRBD1. With the DNA end fitting TRBJ2-7 better, the J assignment may be wrong. The germline gives CDR1 SEHNR, CDR2 FQNEAQ (reference sequence). The CDR3 runs 13 residues. The CDR3 coding sequence is TGTGCCAGCTCCCTACAGGGGAATTACGAGCAGTACTTC. Protein product: CASSLQGNYEQYF.

Notes on this clone: One end of the junction varies from germline; a read error may be responsible. The chain has TRBV14 and TRBJ2-7; TRBD2 matches 7 bases. Germline lookup yields CDR1 SGHDN and CDR2 FVKESK. The CDR3 is 15 residues long. In DNA form, the CDR3 reads TGTGCCAGCAGCAAAGAAAGAAGCGGGGACTACGAGCAGTACTTC. It is translated as CASSKERSGDYEQYF.

The rearrangement links TRBV6-4 to TRBJ2-1, with TRBD2 identical over 13 bases. Trimming cost V 3 bases and J 7 bases; bases outside gene matches: 3. This CDR3 contains 15 residues. In germline, CDR1 is MRHNA, CDR2 SNTAGT. The CDR3 reads CASSEETSGGNEQFF. CDR3 nucleotides: TGTGCCAGCAGTGAAGAGACTAGCGGGGGGAATGAGCAGTTCTTC.

The V and J genes are TRBV4-3 and TRBJ1-4; 9 nucleotides match TRBD1. Germline CDR1 reads LGHNA; CDR2 reads YSLEER. With 4 bases clipped from V and 8 bases from J, the junction kept 8 bases outside the gene matches. The CDR3 has 15 residues. The chain's CDR3 is CASSPLQGAAEKLFF. In nucleotides, the CDR3 is TGCGCCAGCAGCCCCCTACAGGGGGCGGCAGAAAAACTGTTTTTT.

V is TRBV2 and J is TRBJ1-4; tentatively, D is TRBD1 (5 bases). V lost 5 bases and J lost 11, with 15 bases in between. CDR1 and CDR2 from the germline V gene are SNHLY and FYNNEI. The CDR3 covers 13 residues. DNA for the CDR3: TGTGCCAGCAGTATGGCCGGGACCCAGAAACTGTTTTTT. Amino acid sequence: CASSMAGTQKLFF.

This clone showed up just a few times. The V and J genes are TRBV19 and TRBJ1-5; weak D call: TRBD1 (6 bases). Germline loops: CDR1 LNHDA, CDR2 SQIVND (reference sequence). With 5 bases removed from V and 3 bases from J, the gap between germline ends came to 11 bases. The CDR3 contains 14 residues. Here the CDR3 reads CASSDRGHNQPQHF. The CDR3 coding sequence is TGTGCCAGTAGTGACCGGGGGCACAATCAGCCCCAGCATTTT.

This chain links TRBV10-3 with TRBJ1-1; D gene ambiguous. Trimming pared 6 bases from V and 4 bases from J, leaving 12 bases between. The CDR3 runs to 13 residues. Germline V gene sequence: CDR1 ENHRY, CDR2 SYGVKD. This CDR3 is CAIRPELFTEAFF. In DNA form, the CDR3 reads TGTGCCATCAGGCCCGAACTATTCACTGAAGCTTTCTTT.

The chain recombines TRBV7-2 with TRBJ2-7; 8 nucleotides match TRBD2. The germline gives CDR1 SGHTA, CDR2 FQGNSA. The junction had 8 bases not matched to a gene; V was cut back by 4 bases and J by 6 bases. The CDR3 covers 14 residues. CDR3: CASSSPGLVAEQYF. For the CDR3, the DNA is TGTGCCAGCAGCTCGCCGGGACTAGTAGCCGAGCAGTACTTC.

This chain connects TRBV7-9 to TRBJ1-4, with 10 positions matching TRBD1. The germline gives CDR1 SEHNR, CDR2 FQNEAQ (reference sequence). With V trimmed by 0 bases and J by 6 bases, 4 bases remained unmatched. The CDR3 is 16 amino acids. The CDR3 sequence is CASSLASGTGDEKLFF. CDR3 DNA sequence: TGTGCCAGCAGCTTAGCGAGCGGGACAGGGGATGAAAAACTGTTTTTT. Based on the CDR3 plus reference TRBV7-9 and TRBJ1-4, the full variable domain is DTGVSQNPRHKITKRGQNVTFRCDPISEHNRLYWYRQTLGQGPEFLTYFQNEAQLEKSRLLSDRFSAERPKGSFSTLEIQRTEQGDSAMYLCASSLASGTGDEKLFFGSGTQLSVL.

This clone was picked up one time. V usage is TRBV21-1 and J usage is TRBJ2-7; the tabulated D call, TRBD2, remains unverified against the DNA. TRBV21-1 is shown as a pseudogene. The CDR3 spans 22 residues. CDR3 coding DNA: TGTGCCAGCAGCAAAGCTGCCCCGGGACTAGCGGGAAAGATCCTCGTGTCCTACGAGCAGTACTTC. This translates into CASSKAAPGLAGKILVSYEQYF.

This clone was seen just once. V gene TRBV28 combines with J gene TRBJ1-2; D unresolved. Germline V gives CDR1 MDHEN, CDR2 SYDVKM. This CDR3 region has 12 residues. V was pared by 1 base and J by 6 bases, with 6 bases between. The CDR3 DNA follows: TGTGCCAGCAGTTTATCTGACAATGGCTACACCTTC. This translates into CASSLSDNGYTF.

Notes on this clone: This same CDR3 is encoded by further DNA sequences in the sample. The V and J genes are TRBV4-2 and TRBJ2-2; no definite D call. The V gene's germline CDR1 is LGHNA and CDR2 YNFKEQ. Trimming took off 0 bases at V and 4 bases at J, with 9 bases between the two ends. The CDR3 length is 15 residues. The CDR3 DNA is TGTGCCAGCAGCCAAGATATGGGCGGCACCGGGGAGCTGTTTTTT. Translation: CASSQDMGGTGELFF.

The chain combines TRBV2 with TRBJ1-2; 9 bases agree with TRBD1. J lost 6 bases, V lost 6 bases, and 2 bases had no gene match. The germline gives CDR1 SNHLY, CDR2 FYNNEI. This CDR3 region has 12 residues. The CDR3 protein is CASRQGADGYTF. Written as DNA, the CDR3 is TGTGCCAGCAGACAGGGGGCGGATGGCTACACCTTC.

The chain combines TRBV5-8 with TRBJ2-3; 8 positions agree with TRBD2. J was trimmed by 0 bases and V by 2 bases; bases with no gene match: 2. The CDR3 contains 15 residues. CDR1 is SGHTS, CDR2 YDEGEE, per germline. The CDR3 reads CASSFSGKSTDTQYF. Here the CDR3 DNA reads TGTGCCAGCAGCTTTAGCGGGAAAAGCACAGATACGCAGTATTTT.

This chain links TRBV2 with TRBJ2-5; no reliable D call. Germline-derived CDR1 and CDR2 are SNHLY and FYNNEI. CDR3 length: 13 amino acids. Trimming took off 11 bases at V and 5 bases at J, with 18 bases between the two ends. The CDR3 DNA is TGTGCCGGATCAGGCCAAGGAATGGAGACCCAGTACTTC. Amino acid sequence: CAGSGQGMETQYF.

CDR3 loop: CAWSVKREQYF. The CDR3 DNA reads as TGTGCCTGGAGTGTAAAGCGAGAGCAGTACTTC. V and J are TRBV30 and TRBJ2-7; no clear D. The germline gives CDR1 GTSNPN, CDR2 SVGIG (reference sequence). The V and J ends lost 0 bases and 7 bases respectively, with 7 bases between them. This CDR3 contains 11 residues. Full variable domain (outside the CDR3, taken from reference TRBV30 and TRBJ2-7): SQTIHQWPATLVQPVGSPLSLECTVEGTSNPNLYWYRQAAGRGLQLLFYSVGIGQISSEVPQNLSASRPQDRQFILSSKKLLLSDSGFYLCAWSVKREQYFGPGTRLTVT.